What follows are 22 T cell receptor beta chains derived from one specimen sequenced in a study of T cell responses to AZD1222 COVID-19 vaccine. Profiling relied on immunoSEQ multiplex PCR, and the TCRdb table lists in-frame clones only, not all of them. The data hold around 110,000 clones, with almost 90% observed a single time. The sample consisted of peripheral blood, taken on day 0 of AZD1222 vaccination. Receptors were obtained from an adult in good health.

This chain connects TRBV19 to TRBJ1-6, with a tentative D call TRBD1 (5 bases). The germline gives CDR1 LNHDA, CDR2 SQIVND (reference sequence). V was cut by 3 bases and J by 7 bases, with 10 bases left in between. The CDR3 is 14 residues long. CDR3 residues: CASSIRQLNSPLHF. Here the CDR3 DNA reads TGTGCCAGTAGTATCCGACAGTTAAATTCACCCCTCCACTTT. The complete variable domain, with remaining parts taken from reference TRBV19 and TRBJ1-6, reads DGGITQSPKYLFRKEGQNVTLSCEQNLNHDAMYWYRQDPGQGLRLIYYSQIVNDFQKGDIAEGYSVSREKKESFPLTVTSAQKNPTAFYLCASSIRQLNSPLHFGNGTRLTVT.

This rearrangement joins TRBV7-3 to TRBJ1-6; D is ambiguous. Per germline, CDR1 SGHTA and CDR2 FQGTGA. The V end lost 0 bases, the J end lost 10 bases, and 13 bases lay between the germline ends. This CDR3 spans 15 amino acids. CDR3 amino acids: CASSLTPAGWSPLHF. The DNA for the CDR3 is TGTGCCAGCAGCTTAACTCCGGCCGGCTGGTCACCCCTCCACTTT.

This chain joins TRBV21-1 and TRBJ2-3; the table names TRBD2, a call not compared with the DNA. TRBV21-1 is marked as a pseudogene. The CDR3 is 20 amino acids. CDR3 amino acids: CASSKCSNRAGLERTDTQYF. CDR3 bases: TGTGCCAGCAGCAAATGTAGTAACAGGGCCGGACTAGAACGCACAGATACGCAGTATTTT.

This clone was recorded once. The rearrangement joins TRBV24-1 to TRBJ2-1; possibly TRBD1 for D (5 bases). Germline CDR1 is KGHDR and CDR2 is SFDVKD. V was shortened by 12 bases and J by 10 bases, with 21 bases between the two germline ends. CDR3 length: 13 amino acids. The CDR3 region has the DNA TGTGCCCCTGATCTCCTCAGGGTGGTAGAGCAGTTCTTC. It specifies CAPDLLRVVEQFF.

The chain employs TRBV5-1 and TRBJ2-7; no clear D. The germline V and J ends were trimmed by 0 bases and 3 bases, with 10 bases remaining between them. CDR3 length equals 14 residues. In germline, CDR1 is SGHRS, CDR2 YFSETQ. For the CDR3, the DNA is TGCGCCAGCAGCTTGGGGCAGGCCAGCTACGAGCAGTACTTC. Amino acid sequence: CASSLGQASYEQYF.

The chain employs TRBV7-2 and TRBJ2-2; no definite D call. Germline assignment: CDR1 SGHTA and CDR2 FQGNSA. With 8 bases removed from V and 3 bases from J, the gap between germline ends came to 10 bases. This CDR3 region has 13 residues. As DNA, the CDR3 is TGTGCCAGCGCAATGATGTACACCGGGGAGCTGTTTTTT. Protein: CASAMMYTGELFF.

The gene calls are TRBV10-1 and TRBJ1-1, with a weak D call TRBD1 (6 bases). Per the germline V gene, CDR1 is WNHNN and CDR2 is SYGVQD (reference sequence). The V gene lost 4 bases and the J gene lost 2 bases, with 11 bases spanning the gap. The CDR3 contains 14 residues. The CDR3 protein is CASSVSRGNTEAFF. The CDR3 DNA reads TGCGCCAGCAGTGTTAGCAGGGGAAACACTGAAGCTTTCTTT.

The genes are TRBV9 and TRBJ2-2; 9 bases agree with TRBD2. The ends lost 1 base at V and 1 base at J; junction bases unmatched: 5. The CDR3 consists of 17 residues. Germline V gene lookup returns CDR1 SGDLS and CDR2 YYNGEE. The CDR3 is CASSVHPSGKNTGELFF. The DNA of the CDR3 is TGTGCCAGCAGCGTACACCCTAGCGGGAAGAACACCGGGGAGCTGTTTTTT.

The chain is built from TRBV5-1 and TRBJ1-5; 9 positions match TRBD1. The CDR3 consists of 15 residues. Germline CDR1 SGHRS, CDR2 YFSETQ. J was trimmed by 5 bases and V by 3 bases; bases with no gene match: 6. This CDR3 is CASSSSGQGHQPQHF. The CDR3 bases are TGCGCCAGCAGCTCCTCGGGACAGGGACATCAGCCCCAGCATTTT.

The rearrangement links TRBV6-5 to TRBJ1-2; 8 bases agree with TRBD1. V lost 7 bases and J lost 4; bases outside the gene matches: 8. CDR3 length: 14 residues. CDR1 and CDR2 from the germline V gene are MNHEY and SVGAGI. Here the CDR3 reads CASTQGATGYGYTF. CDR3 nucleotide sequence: TGTGCCAGCACCCAGGGGGCCACTGGCTATGGCTACACCTTC.

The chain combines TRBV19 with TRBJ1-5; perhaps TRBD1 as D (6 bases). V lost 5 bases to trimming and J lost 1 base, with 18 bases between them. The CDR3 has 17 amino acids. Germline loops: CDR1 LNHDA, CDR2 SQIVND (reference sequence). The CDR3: CASSLMTGALSNQPQHF. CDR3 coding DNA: TGTGCCAGTAGTCTTATGACAGGAGCTTTGAGCAATCAGCCCCAGCATTTT.

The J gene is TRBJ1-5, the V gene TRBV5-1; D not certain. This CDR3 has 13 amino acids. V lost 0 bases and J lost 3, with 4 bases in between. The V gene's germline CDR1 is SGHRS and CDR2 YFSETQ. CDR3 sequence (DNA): TGCGCCAGCAGCTTGGGGGCCAATCAGCCCCAGCATTTT. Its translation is CASSLGANQPQHF.

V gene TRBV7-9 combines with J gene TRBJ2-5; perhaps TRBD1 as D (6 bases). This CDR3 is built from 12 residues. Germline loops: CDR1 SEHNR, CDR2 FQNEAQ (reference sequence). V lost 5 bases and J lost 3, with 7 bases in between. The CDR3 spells CASSRTEETQYF. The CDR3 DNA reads TGTGCCAGCAGCCGGACAGAAGAGACCCAGTACTTC.

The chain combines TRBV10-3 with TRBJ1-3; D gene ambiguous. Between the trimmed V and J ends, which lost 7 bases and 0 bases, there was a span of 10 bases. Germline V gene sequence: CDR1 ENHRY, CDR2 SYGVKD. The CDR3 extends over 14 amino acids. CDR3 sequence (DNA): TGTGCCATCACTACGGGAAACTCTGGAAACACCATATATTTT. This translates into CAITTGNSGNTIYF.

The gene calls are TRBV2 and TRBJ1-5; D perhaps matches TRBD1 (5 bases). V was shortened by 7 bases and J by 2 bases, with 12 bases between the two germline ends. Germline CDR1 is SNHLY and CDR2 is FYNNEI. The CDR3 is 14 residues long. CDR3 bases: TGTGCCAGCAAAAGGGACGGGGGCAATCAGCCCCAGCATTTT. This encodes CASKRDGGNQPQHF.

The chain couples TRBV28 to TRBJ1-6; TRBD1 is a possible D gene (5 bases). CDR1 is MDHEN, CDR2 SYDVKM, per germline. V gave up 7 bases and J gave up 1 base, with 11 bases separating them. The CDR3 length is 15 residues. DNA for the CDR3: TGTGCCAGCACTCGAGAGGGGTCCTATAATTCACCCCTCCACTTT. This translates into CASTREGSYNSPLHF.

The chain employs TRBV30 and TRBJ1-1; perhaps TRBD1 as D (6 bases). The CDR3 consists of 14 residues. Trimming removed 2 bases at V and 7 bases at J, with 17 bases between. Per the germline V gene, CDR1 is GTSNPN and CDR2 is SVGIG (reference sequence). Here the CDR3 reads CAWSFNRASVEAFF. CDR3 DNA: TGTGCCTGGAGTTTTAACAGGGCCTCCGTTGAAGCTTTCTTT.

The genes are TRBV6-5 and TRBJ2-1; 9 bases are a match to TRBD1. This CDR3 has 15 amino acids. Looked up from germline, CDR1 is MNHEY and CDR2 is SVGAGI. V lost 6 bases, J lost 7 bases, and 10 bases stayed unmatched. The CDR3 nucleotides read TGTGCCAGCAGAACCCCCGGGACAGGGTTTAATGAGCAGTTCTTC. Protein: CASRTPGTGFNEQFF.

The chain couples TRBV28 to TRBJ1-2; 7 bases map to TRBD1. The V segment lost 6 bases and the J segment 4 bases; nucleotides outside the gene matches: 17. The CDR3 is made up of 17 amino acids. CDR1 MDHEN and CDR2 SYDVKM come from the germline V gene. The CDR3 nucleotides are TGTGCCAGCAGCGGGATCCCGGGACAGTCTGTTGGCTATGGCTACACCTTC. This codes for CASSGIPGQSVGYGYTF.

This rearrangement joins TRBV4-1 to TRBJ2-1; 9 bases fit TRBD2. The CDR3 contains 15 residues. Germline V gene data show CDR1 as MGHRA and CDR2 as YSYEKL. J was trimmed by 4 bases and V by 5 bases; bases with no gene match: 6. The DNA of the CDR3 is TGCGCCAGCAGCAATAGCCTAGCGGGATACAATGAGCAGTTCTTC. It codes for CASSNSLAGYNEQFF.

The DNA of the CDR3 is TGCGCCAGCAGCCCCGGGACAGGGTTTGAGTATGGCTACACCTTC. Translation: CASSPGTGFEYGYTF. The chain carries TRBV5-1 and TRBJ1-2, with 9 bases aligning to TRBD1. This CDR3 contains 15 residues. The junction had 9 bases not matched to a gene; V was cut back by 4 bases and J by 5 bases. Germline V gives CDR1 SGHRS, CDR2 YFSETQ.

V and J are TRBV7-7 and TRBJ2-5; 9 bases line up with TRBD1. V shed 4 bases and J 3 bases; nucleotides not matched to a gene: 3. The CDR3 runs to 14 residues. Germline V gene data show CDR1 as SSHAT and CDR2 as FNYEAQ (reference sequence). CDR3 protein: CASSSWTGEETQYF. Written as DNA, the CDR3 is TGTGCCAGCAGCTCGTGGACAGGGGAAGAGACCCAGTACTTC.